The 3 T cell receptor beta chains below come from one sample, sequenced in a study of T cells in Graves' hyperthyroidism and ophthalmopathy. Amplification yielded TCR beta CDR3 regions, with RNA transcripts as the source. With the HTBI primer set, the TCR CDR3 went through a first round of RT-PCR. TCRdb analysed the multiplex PCR reads with MiXCR anew, one entry per CDR3 protein. The data show approximately 640,000 distinct CDR3 sequences, about 45% seen once. Sequencing used peripheral blood or thyroid tissue (not recorded which). Receptors were obtained from an adult man with Graves' disease, either hyperthyroidism or ophthalmopathy (not recorded which).

V gene TRBV4-2 combines with J gene TRBJ1-4; unclear D gene. The V gene lost 1 base and the J gene lost 3 bases, with 12 bases spanning the gap. CDR3 length equals 16 residues. From germline, CDR1 is LGHNA and CDR2 YNFKEQ. The CDR3 protein is CASSQVLGRANEKLFF. The DNA of the CDR3 is TGTGCCAGCAGCCAAGTTCTGGGTCGGGCTAATGAAAAACTGTTTTTT.

This clonotype was counted at least ten times. This chain connects TRBV11-3 to TRBJ2-7; perhaps D is TRBD1 or TRBD2 (5 bases each). The CDR3 extends over 13 amino acids. Germline V gene sequence: CDR1 SGHNT, CDR2 YENEEA. V lost 0 bases and J 6 bases, leaving 9 bases between the germline ends. For the CDR3, the DNA is TGTGCCAGCAGCTTAGATCGGGGCGGCGAGCAGTACTTC. Protein sequence: CASSLDRGGEQYF.

The chain carries TRBV19 and TRBJ1-4; D may be TRBD1 (5 bases). CDR1 is LNHDA, CDR2 SQIVND, per germline (reference sequence). Trimming took off 1 base at V and 3 bases at J, with 12 bases between the two ends. This CDR3 has 16 amino acids. CDR3 in amino acids: CASSIVGGMANEKLFF. As DNA, the CDR3 is TGTGCCAGTAGTATAGTCGGGGGTATGGCTAATGAAAAACTGTTTTTT.